This T cell receptor (beta chain) is drawn from a study of blood T cell repertoires in COVID-19. Only in-frame clones appear in the TCRdb table, and some are missing; sequencing was by immunoSEQ multiplex PCR. The table records about 200,000 clones, more than 75% of them present only once. The germline V gene has CDR1 KGHSH and CDR2 LQKENI. The J segment lost 2 bases and the V segment lost 3 bases, leaving 7 bases of the junction unmatched. This CDR3 contains 17 residues. Material for sequencing was peripheral blood. This chain links TRBV18 with TRBJ2-2, with 9 nucleotides matching TRBD2. This sequence originates from a man older than 75 with acute or convalescent COVID-19. The chain's CDR3 is CASSPAAGGPNTGELFF. For the CDR3, the DNA is TGTGCCAGCTCACCTGCAGCGGGAGGTCCCAACACCGGGGAGCTGTTTTTT.